This T cell receptor beta chain emerged from a study of identical twins. Study findings and constraints: Invariant populations such as MAIT and iNKT cells could partly muddle zero-insertion analyses. Alpha sequences that were out-of-frame and twin-shared showed an excess of low generation probability. With abundant cord blood beta clonotypes, insertions were fewer; memory repertoires showed no such pattern.

Germline CDR1 and CDR2: DFQATT and SNEGSKA (reference sequence). This CDR3 spans 11 amino acids. V dropped 5 bases and J dropped 6 bases, with 10 bases sitting between them. TCRdb used MiXCR to reprocess the 5' RACE reads, holding one entry per CDR3 protein. The repertoire holds under 1 million distinct CDR3 sequences, roughly an eighth seen once, with about 1.5% in the top ten. This clonotype was counted a few times. The antigen is undetermined. This same sample was also part of a study on yellow fever vaccine responses in identical twins. That work adds: Twins' vaccine T cell responses were reported to seem partly convergent and partly personalized.

This receptor was obtained from a woman in her late teens or twenties in good health. The sample taken for sequencing was PBMCs. The rearrangement uses TRBV20-1 and TRBJ1-2; D unresolved. The CDR3 loop reads CSAANKHGYTF. The CDR3, as DNA: TGCAGTGCTGCTAATAAACATGGCTACACCTTC.